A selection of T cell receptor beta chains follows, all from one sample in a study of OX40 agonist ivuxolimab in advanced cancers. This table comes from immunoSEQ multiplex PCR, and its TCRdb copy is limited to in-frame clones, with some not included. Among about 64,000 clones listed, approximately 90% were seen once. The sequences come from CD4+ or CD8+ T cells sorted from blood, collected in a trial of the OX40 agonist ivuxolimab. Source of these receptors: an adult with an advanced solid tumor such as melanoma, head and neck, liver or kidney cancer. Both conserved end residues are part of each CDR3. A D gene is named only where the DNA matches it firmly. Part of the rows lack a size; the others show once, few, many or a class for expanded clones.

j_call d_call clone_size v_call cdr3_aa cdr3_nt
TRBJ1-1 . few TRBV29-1 CSVEGRMNTEAFF TGCAGCGTTGAAGGGCGGATGAACACTGAAGCTTTCTTT
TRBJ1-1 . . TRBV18 CASSPNRVGTEAFF TGTGCCAGCTCACCCAACAGGGTTGGCACTGAAGCTTTCTTT
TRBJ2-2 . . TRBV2 CASSEDTGELFF TGTGCCAGCAGTGAGGACACCGGGGAGCTGTTTTTT
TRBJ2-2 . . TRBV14 CASSQDIRGVREELFF TGTGCCAGCAGCCAAGATATAAGGGGCGTAAGGGAGGAGCTGTTTTTT
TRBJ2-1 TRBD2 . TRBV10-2 CASSAGTSENEQFF TGCGCCAGCAGCGCCGGGACTAGCGAAAATGAGCAGTTCTTC
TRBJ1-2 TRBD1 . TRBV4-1 CASSQELGTGSGYTF TGCGCCAGCAGCCAAGAGTTAGGGACAGGTTCTGGCTACACCTTC
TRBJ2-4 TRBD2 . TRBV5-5 CASSPNYLRGLAGGALQYF TGTGCCAGCAGTCCGAACTACCTGCGAGGACTAGCGGGAGGCGCTCTCCAGTACTTC
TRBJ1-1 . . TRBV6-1 CASSGQSNTEAFF TGTGCCAGCAGTGGTCAGTCAAACACTGAAGCTTTCTTT
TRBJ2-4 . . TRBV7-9 CASSLGGQGAKNIQYF TGTGCCAGCAGCTTAGGCGGGCAGGGGGCCAAAAACATTCAGTACTTC
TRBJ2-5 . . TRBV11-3 CASSLVASEETQYF TGTGCCAGCAGCTTAGTGGCTAGCGAGGAGACCCAGTACTTC
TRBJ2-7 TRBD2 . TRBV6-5 CASSSPSGRWYAQYF TGTGCCAGCAGTTCCCCTAGCGGGAGGTGGTACGCGCAGTACTTC
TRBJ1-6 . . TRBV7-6 CASSRDGGSPLHF TGTGCCAGCAGCCGAGACGGCGGTTCACCCCTCCACTTT
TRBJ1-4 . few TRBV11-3 CASSLGTASNEKLFF TGTGCCAGCAGCTTAGGAACAGCGTCTAATGAAAAACTGTTTTTT
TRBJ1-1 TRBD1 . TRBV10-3 CAISESTGQVTEAFF TGTGCCATCAGTGAGTCGACAGGGCAGGTCACTGAAGCTTTCTTT
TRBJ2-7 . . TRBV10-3 CAISEGAVAQYF TGTGCCATCAGTGAAGGAGCGGTAGCGCAGTACTTC
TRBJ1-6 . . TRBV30 CAEGPGGSSYNSPLHF TGTGCGGAGGGTCCCGGAGGGAGCTCCTATAATTCACCCCTCCACTTT
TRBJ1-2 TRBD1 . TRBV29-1 CSVGTGQGAKGYTF TGCAGCGTCGGTACGGGACAGGGGGCTAAGGGCTACACCTTC
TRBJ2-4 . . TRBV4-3 CASSQEVFSDNRAKNIQYF TGCGCCAGCAGCCAAGAGGTATTTTCGGACAACAGAGCCAAAAACATTCAGTACTTC
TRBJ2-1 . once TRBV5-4 CASSLASGGNEQFF TGTGCCAGCAGCTTGGCCTCCGGGGGCAATGAGCAGTTCTTC
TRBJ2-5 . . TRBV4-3 CASSQGAAGETQYF TGCGCCAGCAGCCAAGGGGCGGCGGGCGAGACCCAGTACTTC
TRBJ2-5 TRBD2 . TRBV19 CASSLDRTSGQETQYF TGTGCCAGTAGTCTCGATCGGACTAGCGGCCAAGAGACCCAGTACTTC
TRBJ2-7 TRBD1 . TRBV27 CASSFQTGSEQYF TGTGCCAGCAGTTTCCAGACAGGGTCCGAGCAGTACTTC
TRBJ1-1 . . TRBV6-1 CASRKAAGTEAFF TGTGCCAGCAGAAAAGCCGCGGGCACTGAAGCTTTCTTT
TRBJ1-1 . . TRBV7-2 CASSLARPNTEAFF TGTGCCAGCAGCTTAGCCAGGCCTAACACTGAAGCTTTCTTT
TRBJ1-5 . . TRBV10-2 CASRNGAEGQPQHF TGCGCCAGCAGAAACGGGGCGGAGGGTCAGCCCCAGCATTTT
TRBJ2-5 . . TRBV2 CASITDEGRQETQYF TGTGCCAGCATAACTGATGAAGGGAGACAAGAGACCCAGTACTTC
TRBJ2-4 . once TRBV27 CASRSGPLAKNIQYF TGTGCCAGCAGATCGGGACCCCTAGCCAAAAACATTCAGTACTTC
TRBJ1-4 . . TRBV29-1 CSVGTGTLNEKLFF TGCAGCGTCGGGACCGGGACACTTAATGAAAAACTGTTTTTT